This T cell receptor (beta chain) was recorded in a study of blood T cell repertoires in COVID-19. On the study more broadly: Samples came from the United States, Italy and Spain, spanning acute and convalescent COVID-19. Sources were T cells, B-cell-depleted T cells, or PBMCs; the material itself was cDNA or gDNA.

V lost 4 bases to trimming and J lost 5 bases, with 14 bases between them. This CDR3 is 14 amino acids long. The germline V gene has CDR1 LGHDT and CDR2 YNNKEL (reference sequence). Original analysis: Nucleated cell number was recorded as an estimate derived from reference gene primer amplification. This table comes from immunoSEQ multiplex PCR, and its TCRdb copy is limited to in-frame clones, with some not included. V and J calls and clone size follow that table, whereas D and trimming were derived from the DNA. Among 40,000 to 55,000 clones, 83% were seen once, and the ten largest hold approximately 16%.

Input material: peripheral blood. J is TRBJ1-1 and V is TRBV3-1 (or the pseudogene TRBV3-2), with D tentatively TRBD1 (6 bases). The source is a man between 40 and 49 years old with acute or convalescent COVID-19. The CDR3 coding sequence is TGTGCCAGCAGCCGTGGAAACAGGGAGACTGAAGCTTTCTTT. Its protein is CASSRGNRETEAFF.